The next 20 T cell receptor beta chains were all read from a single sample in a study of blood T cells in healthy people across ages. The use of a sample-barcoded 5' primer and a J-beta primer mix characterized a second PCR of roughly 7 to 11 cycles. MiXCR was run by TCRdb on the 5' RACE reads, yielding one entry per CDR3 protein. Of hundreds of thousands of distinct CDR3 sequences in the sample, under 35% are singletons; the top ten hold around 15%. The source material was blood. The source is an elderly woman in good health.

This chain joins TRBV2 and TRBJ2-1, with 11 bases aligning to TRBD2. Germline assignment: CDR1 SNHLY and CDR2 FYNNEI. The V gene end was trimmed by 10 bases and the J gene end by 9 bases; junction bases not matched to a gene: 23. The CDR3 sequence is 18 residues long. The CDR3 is CAKKQETSGDPLVGEQFF. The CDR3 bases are TGTGCCAAGAAGCAGGAGACTAGCGGGGACCCCTTAGTTGGTGAGCAGTTCTTC.

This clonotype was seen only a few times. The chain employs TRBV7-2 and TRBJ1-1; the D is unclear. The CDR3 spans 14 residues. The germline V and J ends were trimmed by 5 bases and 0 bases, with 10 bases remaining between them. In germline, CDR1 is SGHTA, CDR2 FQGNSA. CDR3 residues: CASSHGRLNTEAFF. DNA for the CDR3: TGTGCCAGCAGCCACGGGAGGCTGAACACTGAAGCTTTCTTT.

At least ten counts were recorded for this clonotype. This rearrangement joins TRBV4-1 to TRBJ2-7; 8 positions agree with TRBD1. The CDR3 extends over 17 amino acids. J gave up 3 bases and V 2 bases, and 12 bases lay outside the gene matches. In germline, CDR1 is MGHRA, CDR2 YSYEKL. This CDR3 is CASSQFPPGQAHYEQYF. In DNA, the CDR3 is TGCGCCAGCAGCCAATTTCCCCCGGGACAGGCCCACTACGAGCAGTACTTC.

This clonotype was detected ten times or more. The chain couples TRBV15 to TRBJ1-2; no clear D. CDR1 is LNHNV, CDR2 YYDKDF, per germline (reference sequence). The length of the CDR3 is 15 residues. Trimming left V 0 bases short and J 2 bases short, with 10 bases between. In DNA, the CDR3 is TGTGCCACCAGCAGAGATACTCGGCAGAACTATGGCTACACCTTC. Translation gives CATSRDTRQNYGYTF. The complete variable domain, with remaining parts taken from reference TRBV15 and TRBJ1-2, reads DAMVIQNPRYQVTQFGKPVTLSCSQTLNHNVMYWYQQKSSQAPKLLFHYYDKDFNNEADTPDNFQSRRPNTSFCFLDIRSPGLGDTAMYLCATSRDTRQNYGYTFGSGTRLTVV.

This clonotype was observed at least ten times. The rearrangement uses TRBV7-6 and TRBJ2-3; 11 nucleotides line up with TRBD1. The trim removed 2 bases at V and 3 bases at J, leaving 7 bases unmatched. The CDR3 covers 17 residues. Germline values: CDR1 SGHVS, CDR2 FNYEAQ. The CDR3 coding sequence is TGTGCCAGCAGCTTATTCGGGACAGGGGGTGGGACAGATACGCAGTATTTT. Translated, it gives CASSLFGTGGGTDTQYF.

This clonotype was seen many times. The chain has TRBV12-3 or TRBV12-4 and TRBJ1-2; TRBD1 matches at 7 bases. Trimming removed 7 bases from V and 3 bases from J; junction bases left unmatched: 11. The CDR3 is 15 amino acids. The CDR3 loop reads CASKSTGTGDYGYTF. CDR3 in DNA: TGTGCCAGCAAATCGACAGGGACCGGGGACTATGGCTACACCTTC.

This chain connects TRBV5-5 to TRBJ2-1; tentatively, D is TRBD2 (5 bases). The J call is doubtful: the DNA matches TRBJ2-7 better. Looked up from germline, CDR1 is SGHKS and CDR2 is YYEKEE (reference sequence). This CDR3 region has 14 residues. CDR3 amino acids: CASSPRARGGEQYF. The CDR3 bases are TGTGCCAGCAGCCCACGGGCCCGCGGAGGAGAGCAGTACTTC.

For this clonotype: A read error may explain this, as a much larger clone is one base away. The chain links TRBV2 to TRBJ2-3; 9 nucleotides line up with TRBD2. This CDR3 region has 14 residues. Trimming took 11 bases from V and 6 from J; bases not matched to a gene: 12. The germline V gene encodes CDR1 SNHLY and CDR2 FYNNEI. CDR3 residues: CAGSGLAGFDTQYF. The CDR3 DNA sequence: TGTGCCGGCTCTGGGCTAGCGGGGTTCGATACGCAGTATTTT.

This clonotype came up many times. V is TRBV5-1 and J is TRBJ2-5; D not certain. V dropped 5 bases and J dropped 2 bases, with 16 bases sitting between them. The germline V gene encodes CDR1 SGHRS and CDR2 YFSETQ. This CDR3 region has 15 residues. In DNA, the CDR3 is TGCGCCAGCAGGACTTCCCCAGCCGGTCAAGAGACCCAGTACTTC. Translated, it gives CASRTSPAGQETQYF.

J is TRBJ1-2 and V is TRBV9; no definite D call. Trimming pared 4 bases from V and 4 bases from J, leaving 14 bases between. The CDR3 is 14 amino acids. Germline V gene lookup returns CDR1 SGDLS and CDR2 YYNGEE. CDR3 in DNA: TGTGCCAGCAGCCAGTCAGAGGTGACCTATGGCTACACCTTC. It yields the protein CASSQSEVTYGYTF. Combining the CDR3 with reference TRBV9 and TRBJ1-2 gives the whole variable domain DSGVTQTPKHLITATGQRVTLRCSPRSGDLSVYWYQQSLDQGLQFLIQYYNGEERAKGNILERFSAQQFPDLHSELNLSSLELGDSALYFCASSQSEVTYGYTFGSGTRLTVV.

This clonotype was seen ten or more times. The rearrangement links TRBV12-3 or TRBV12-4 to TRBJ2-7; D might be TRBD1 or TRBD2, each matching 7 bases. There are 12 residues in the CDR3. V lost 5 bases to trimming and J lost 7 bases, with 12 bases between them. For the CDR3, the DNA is TGTGCCAGCAGTGAGCAGGGGGGGGAGCAGTACTTC. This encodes CASSEQGGEQYF.

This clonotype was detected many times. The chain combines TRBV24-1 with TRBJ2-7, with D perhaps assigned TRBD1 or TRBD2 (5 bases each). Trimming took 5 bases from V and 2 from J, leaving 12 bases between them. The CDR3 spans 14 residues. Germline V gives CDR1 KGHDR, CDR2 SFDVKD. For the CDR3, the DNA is TGTGCCACCAGTGCCACCGGGGCCACCTACGAGCAGTACTTC. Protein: CATSATGATYEQYF.

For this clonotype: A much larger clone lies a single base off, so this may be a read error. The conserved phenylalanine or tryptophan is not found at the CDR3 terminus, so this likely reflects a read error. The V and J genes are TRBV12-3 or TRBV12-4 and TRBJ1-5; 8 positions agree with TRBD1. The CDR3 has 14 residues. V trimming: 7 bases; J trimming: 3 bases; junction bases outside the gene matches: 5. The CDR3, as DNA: TGTGCCAGCAAGGACAGGGCCTTCAATCAGCCCCAGCATTGT. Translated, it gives CASKDRAFNQPQHC.

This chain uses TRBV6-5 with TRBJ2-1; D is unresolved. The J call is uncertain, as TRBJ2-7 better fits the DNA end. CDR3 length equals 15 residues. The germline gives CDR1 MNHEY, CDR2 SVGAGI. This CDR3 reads CASSYSGKTYNEQYF. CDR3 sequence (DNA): TGTGCCAGCAGTTACTCGGGGAAGACCTACAATGAGCAGTACTTC.

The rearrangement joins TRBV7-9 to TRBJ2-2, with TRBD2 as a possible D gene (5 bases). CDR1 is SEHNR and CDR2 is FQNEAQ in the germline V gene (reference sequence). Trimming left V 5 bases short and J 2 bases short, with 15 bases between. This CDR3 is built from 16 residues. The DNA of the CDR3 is TGTGCCAGCAGCCTCCTGGAGAGGGTCAACACCGGGGAGCTGTTTTTT. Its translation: CASSLLERVNTGELFF.

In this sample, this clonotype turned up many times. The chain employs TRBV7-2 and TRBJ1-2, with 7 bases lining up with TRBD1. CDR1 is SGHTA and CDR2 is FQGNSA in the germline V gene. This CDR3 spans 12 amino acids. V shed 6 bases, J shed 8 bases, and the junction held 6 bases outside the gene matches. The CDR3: CASSSTGDGYTF. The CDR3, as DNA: TGTGCCAGCAGTTCAACAGGGGACGGCTACACCTTC. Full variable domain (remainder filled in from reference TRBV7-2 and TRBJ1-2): GAGVSQSPSNKVTEKGKDVELRCDPISGHTALYWYRQSLGQGLEFLIYFQGNSAPDKSGLPSDRFSAERTGGSVSTLTIQRTQQEDSAVYLCASSSTGDGYTFGSGTRLTVV.

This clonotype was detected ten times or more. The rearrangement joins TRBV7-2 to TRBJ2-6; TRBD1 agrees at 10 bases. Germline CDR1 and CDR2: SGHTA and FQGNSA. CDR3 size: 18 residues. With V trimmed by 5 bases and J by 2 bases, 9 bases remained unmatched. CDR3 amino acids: CASSPWDRGSTGANVLTF. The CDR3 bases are TGTGCCAGCAGCCCCTGGGACAGGGGCTCTACTGGGGCCAACGTCCTGACTTTC.

The CDR3 loop is CASRPSGTGELFF. For the CDR3, the DNA is TGTGCCAGCAGACCGAGTGGCACCGGGGAGCTGTTTTTT. The genes are TRBV7-2 and TRBJ2-2; the D is unclear. Trimming cost V 6 bases and J 4 bases, with 9 bases left between them. Germline lookup yields CDR1 SGHTA and CDR2 FQGNSA. This CDR3 has 13 residues.

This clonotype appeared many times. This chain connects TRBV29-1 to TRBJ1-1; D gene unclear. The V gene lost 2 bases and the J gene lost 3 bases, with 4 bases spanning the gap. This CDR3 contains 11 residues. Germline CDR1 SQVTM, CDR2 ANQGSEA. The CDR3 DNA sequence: TGCAGCGTTGAAATGGACACTGAAGCTTTCTTT. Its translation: CSVEMDTEAFF.

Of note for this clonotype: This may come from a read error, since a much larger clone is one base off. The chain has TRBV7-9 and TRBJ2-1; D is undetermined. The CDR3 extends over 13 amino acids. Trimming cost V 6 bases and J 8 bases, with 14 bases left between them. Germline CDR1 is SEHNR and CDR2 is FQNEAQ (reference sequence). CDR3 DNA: TGTGCCAGCAGTTATGACGCATACTATGAGCAGTTCTTC. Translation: CASSYDAYYEQFF.